The 9 T cell receptor beta chains below were found in one sample sequenced in a study of identical twins. TCRdb fed the 5' RACE reads into MiXCR, producing one record per CDR3 protein. The table lists about 700,000 distinct CDR3 sequences, around 8.3% of them singletons. These data were also filed under a second study, of yellow fever vaccine responses in identical twins.

The sequenced sample consisted of PBMCs. Receptors originate from a woman aged 18-35 years in good health.

In DNA, the CDR3 is TGTGCCAGTAGTTTCGGGACAGGAGGACCCACAGATACGCAGTATTTT. Its protein is CASSFGTGGPTDTQYF. J is TRBJ2-3 and V is TRBV19; 8 positions match TRBD1. The CDR3 sequence is 16 residues long. CDR1 and CDR2 (germline): LNHDA, SQIVND (reference sequence). The junction had 9 bases not matched to a gene; V was cut back by 5 bases and J by 2 bases.

This clonotype was counted many times. This chain uses TRBV18 with TRBJ2-4; D not resolved. The V gene lost 0 bases and the J gene lost 1 base, with 1 base spanning the gap. Germline CDR1 is KGHSH and CDR2 is LQKENI. The CDR3 covers 13 residues. In nucleotides, the CDR3 is TGTGCCAGCTCACCACCGGCCAAAAACATTCAGTACTTC. Translating gives CASSPPAKNIQYF.

This clonotype was found a few times. The chain links TRBV20-1 to TRBJ2-7; no clear D. The V end lost 4 bases, the J end lost 2 bases, and 12 bases lay between the germline ends. Germline CDR1 and CDR2: DFQATT and SNEGSKA (reference sequence). The CDR3 totals 13 residues. The CDR3 region has the DNA TGCAGTGCTATACTGGTTTCGGCCTACGAGCAGTACTTC. The encoded protein is CSAILVSAYEQYF.

This clonotype was counted ten times or more. This chain uses TRBV5-1 with TRBJ2-1; 13 bases line up with TRBD2. Germline V gene lookup returns CDR1 SGHRS and CDR2 YFSETQ. With 0 bases clipped from V and 6 bases from J, the junction kept 0 bases outside the gene matches. This CDR3 is 15 amino acids long. The CDR3 nucleotides are TGCGCCAGCAGCTTGGGACTAGCGGGAGGCAATGAGCAGTTCTTC. Its translation: CASSLGLAGGNEQFF.

This clonotype came up a few times. One end of the junction fails to match germline, which may point to a read error. The V gene is TRBV7-7, the J gene TRBJ2-1; unclear D gene. Per germline, CDR1 SSHAT and CDR2 FNYEAQ (reference sequence). This CDR3 region has 13 residues. CDR3 region: CASSARTNNEQFF. The CDR3 DNA reads TGTGCTAGCAGCGCACGAACCAACAATGAGCAGTTCTTC.

This chain links TRBV2 with TRBJ1-1, with 9 bases that match TRBD1. The CDR3 is 14 residues long. With 6 bases clipped from V and 4 bases from J, the junction kept 6 bases outside the gene matches. Germline CDR1 is SNHLY and CDR2 is FYNNEI. CDR3 coding DNA: TGTGCCAGCAGAGAGGGACAGGGCGTCACTGAAGCTTTCTTT. Protein: CASREGQGVTEAFF.

The rearrangement joins TRBV15 to TRBJ1-1; D is undetermined. CDR1 and CDR2 (germline): LNHNV, YYDKDF (reference sequence). V was pared by 7 bases and J by 4 bases, with 13 bases between. This CDR3 contains 13 residues. The CDR3 DNA reads as TGTGCCACCAAAATTGATCGTCTCACTGAAGCTTTCTTT. Translation gives CATKIDRLTEAFF.

Only a few counts were recorded for this clonotype. This chain uses TRBV5-5 with TRBJ1-6; no firm D call. Trimming stripped 2 bases from V and 10 bases from J, with 13 bases between. The CDR3 is 14 amino acids. Germline lookup yields CDR1 SGHKS and CDR2 YYEKEE (reference sequence). The CDR3 DNA reads as TGTGCCAGCAGCTTCCGGGAGTGGGGATCACCCCTCCACTTT. Translating it yields CASSFREWGSPLHF.

A few counts support this clonotype. The chain employs TRBV7-9 and TRBJ1-1; D is unclear. Per the germline V gene, CDR1 is SEHNR and CDR2 is FQNEAQ (reference sequence). Deletions cut 5 bases from V and 3 bases from J, with 16 bases between. The CDR3 has 15 amino acids. The CDR3 DNA reads as TGTGCCAGCAGCCCCCTTATCGGAGGAGACACTGAAGCTTTCTTT. Encoded protein: CASSPLIGGDTEAFF. Combining the CDR3 with reference TRBV7-9 and TRBJ1-1 gives the whole variable domain DTGVSQNPRHKITKRGQNVTFRCDPISEHNRLYWYRQTLGQGPEFLTYFQNEAQLEKSRLLSDRFSAERPKGSFSTLEIQRTEQGDSAMYLCASSPLIGGDTEAFFGQGTRLTVV.